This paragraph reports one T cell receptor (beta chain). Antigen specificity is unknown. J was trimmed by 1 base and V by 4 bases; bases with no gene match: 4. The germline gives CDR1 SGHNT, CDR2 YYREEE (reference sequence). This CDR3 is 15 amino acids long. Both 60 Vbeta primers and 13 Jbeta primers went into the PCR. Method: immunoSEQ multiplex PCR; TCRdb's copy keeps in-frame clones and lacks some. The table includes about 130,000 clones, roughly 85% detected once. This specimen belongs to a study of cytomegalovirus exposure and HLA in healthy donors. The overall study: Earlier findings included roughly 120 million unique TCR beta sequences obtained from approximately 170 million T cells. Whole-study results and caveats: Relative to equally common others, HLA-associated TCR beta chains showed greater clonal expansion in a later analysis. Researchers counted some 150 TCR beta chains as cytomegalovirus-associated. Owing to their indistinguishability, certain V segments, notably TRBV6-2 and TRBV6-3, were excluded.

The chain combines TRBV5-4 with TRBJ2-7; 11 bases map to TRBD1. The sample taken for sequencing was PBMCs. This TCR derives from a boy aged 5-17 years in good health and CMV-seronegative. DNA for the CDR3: TGTGCCAGCAGCGGGGGACAGGGGGTTTCCTACGAGCAGTACTTC. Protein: CASSGGQGVSYEQYF.